The entry that follows covers one TCR beta chain sequence. This sample was taken from a study of shared clonotypes between healthy human individuals. Across the study: Each donor's CD4 naive and CD4 memory cells filled three plates apiece, CD8 naive two, and CD8 memory one.

The table came from immunoSEQ multiplex PCR; TCRdb's copy has only in-frame clones and leaves some out. Altogether under 1,100,000 clones are present, under 80% being singletons, with the ten largest covering approximately 1.5%. The CDR3 length is 21 residues. V was cut by 0 bases and J by 2 bases, with 28 bases left in between. The sequenced sample was memory CD4+ T cells sorted from blood. The subset was: CD45RA-negative fraction. The V call is TRBV6-7, the J call TRBJ1-1, with D maybe TRBD1 (5 bases). TRBV6-7 is labeled an ORF, and its function is uncertain. The receptor was derived from a man aged 18-30 years in good health. In nucleotides, the CDR3 is TGTGCCAGCAGTTACTCGATCTATTGGGGTCGGGGGATATCATCCAACACTGAAGCTTTCTTT. Protein product: CASSYSIYWGRGISSNTEAFF.